These T cell receptor beta chains were read from a single sample in a study of monozygotic twins with inflammatory bowel disease. TCRdb processed the 5' RACE reads again and assigns one entry to each CDR3 protein, with no DNA. The sample totals approximately 330,000 distinct CDR3 sequences. The sample was blood. These receptors were collected from a human donor with ulcerative colitis or Crohn's disease, or a healthy co-twin of an affected twin (not recorded which). Both conserved end residues are part of each CDR3.

TRBJ1-4 TRBV7-9 CASSSERQGAEKLFF
TRBJ2-7 TRBV3-1 CASSPGDGGSYEQYF
TRBJ2-5 TRBV12-3/TRBV12-4 CASSLVAGVQETQYF
TRBJ1-6 TRBV6-1 CASKLSRGQVNSPLHF
TRBJ2-5 TRBV12-3/TRBV12-4 CASTLSGSYQETQYF
TRBJ2-7 TRBV7-9 CASSPDQGSEQYF
TRBJ2-7 TRBV19 CASQDGGTRDEQYF
TRBJ2-2 TRBV7-3 CASSLPRGGGITGELFF
TRBJ1-3 TRBV24-1 CATSDSGTTGNTIYF
TRBJ2-3 TRBV5-6 CASSLPGSESSTDTQYF
TRBJ2-2 TRBV28 CASSSGVANTGELFF
TRBJ2-7 TRBV20-1 CSARLIGSYEQYF
TRBJ1-2 TRBV18 CASSAAGGANYGYTF
TRBJ2-1 TRBV9 CASSRDPPRSSYNEQFF
TRBJ1-1 TRBV6-5 CASSYSKAGGTEAFF
TRBJ2-2 TRBV2 CASIRRERGELFF
TRBJ2-3 TRBV20-1 CSARGFNPTDTQYF
TRBJ2-1 TRBV2 CASSGGGFNEQFF
TRBJ2-7 TRBV20-1 CSARDEATPGQASYEQYF
TRBJ2-5 TRBV29-1 CSAGDSKETQYF
TRBJ2-5 TRBV20-1 CSAGTFSKGLLKETQYF
TRBJ1-2 TRBV3-1 CASSHRAEANYGYTF
TRBJ2-7 TRBV4-3 CASSQGTSGDYEQYF
TRBJ1-5 TRBV15 CATSRETVMPQHF
TRBJ2-3 TRBV25-1 CASSGADRAADTQYF
TRBJ2-6 TRBV2 CASSERDWGSGANVLTF
TRBJ1-5 TRBV20-1 CSAGGQGRLPQHF
TRBJ1-1 TRBV5-6 CASSSAYTFMNTEAFF
TRBJ2-1 TRBV5-1 CASSVRDSSYNEQFF
TRBJ2-1 TRBV15 CATSRDLAPANEQFF
TRBJ2-1 TRBV19 CASSQGEPNEQFF
TRBJ1-1 TRBV11-1 CASSRTGRGLVRTTEAFF
TRBJ2-1 TRBV5-4 CASSPGAGNAGNEQFF
TRBJ1-6 TRBV4-1 CASSQEWTANSPLHF
TRBJ2-5 TRBV7-8 CASSFSLDSETQYF
TRBJ2-5 TRBV2 CASSKRQGQETQYF
TRBJ2-3 TRBV5-5 CASLSLAGVGPDTQYF
TRBJ1-5 TRBV6-1 CASSFEGNQPQHF
TRBJ2-3 TRBV12-3/TRBV12-4 CASSLLISGGTDTQYF
TRBJ2-1 TRBV11-2 CASSLVPLGAGEQFF
TRBJ2-5 TRBV14 CASSQAHWRTAPFQETQYF
TRBJ2-1 TRBV20-1 CSALLAGSIGEQFF
TRBJ2-5 TRBV29-1 CSVEDQTGRETQYF
TRBJ2-3 TRBV7-2 CASSLSIGVATDTQYF
TRBJ2-3 TRBV4-3 CASSPSYRGSDGGITDTQYF
TRBJ1-5 TRBV20-1 CSAKQGRGGQPQHF
TRBJ2-2 TRBV28 CASVGGGQGNTGELFF
TRBJ2-5 TRBV25-1 CASTTTAGKQETQYF
TRBJ1-2 TRBV18 CASSLQGDKGYGYTF
TRBJ2-2 TRBV19 CASTPTGRELFF
TRBJ2-7 TRBV20-1 CSARDPRPSSSFEQYF
TRBJ2-7 TRBV10-3 CAIRGTQYYEQYF
TRBJ2-2 TRBV7-9 CASSYPDRDNTGELFF
TRBJ2-5 TRBV20-1 CSARSRETQYF
TRBJ1-1 TRBV12-3/TRBV12-4 CASSLGRPTEAFF
TRBJ2-5 TRBV7-3 CASSSSGSETQYF
TRBJ1-5 TRBV6-1 CASSHPGSNQPQHF